The entry that follows covers one T cell receptor beta chain sequence. The sample comes from a study of tumor-infiltrating lymphocytes in oesophageal squamous cell carcinoma. The CDR3 length is 17 residues. Looked up from germline, CDR1 is ENHRY and CDR2 is SYGVKD. TCRdb recomputed calls from the PCR reads with MiXCR, one row per CDR3 protein. The table has fewer than 15,000 distinct CDR3 sequences, roughly half seen once; the top ten hold about 12%. V usage is TRBV10-3 and J usage is TRBJ2-5; 10 bases match TRBD2. Matching the DNA end better, TRBJ2-2 makes the J call doubtful. The TCR was taken from a female donor with esophageal squamous cell carcinoma. Sequenced sample: blood. CDR3 sequence reads: CAISVSSSGRNTGELFF. As DNA, the CDR3 is TGTGCCATCAGTGTGTCTTCTAGCGGGAGGAACACCGGGGAGCTGTTTTTT.